This section outlines one TCR beta chain sequence together with its context. Its antigen is not identified. This sample was included in a study of shared clonotypes between healthy human individuals. As for the study in general: For every donor, three CD4 naive, three CD4 memory, two CD8 naive and one CD8 memory plates were used. Whole-study findings and limits: Clonotype sharing among donors was expected to depend on sequencing depth. Among the subsets, naive ones generally showed larger estimated richness than memory ones.

Generated by immunoSEQ multiplex PCR, the TCRdb table keeps only in-frame clones and is missing some. The sample lists hundreds of thousands of clones; roughly 98% were seen once. Naive CD8 cells lacked CD45RO and underwent positive selection for CCR7, leaving out terminally differentiated effector memory CD45RA+ cells. The CDR3 sequence is 13 residues long. Trimming took 6 bases from V and 4 from J, leaving 10 bases between them. Germline V gene data show CDR1 as MNHEY and CDR2 as SMNVEV (reference sequence). This chain uses TRBV27 with TRBJ2-1; D possibly corresponds to TRBD2 (5 bases). The receptor was derived from a man aged 25 to 40 in good health. Sequenced material: naive CD8+ T cells sorted from blood. CDR3: CASSQGLYNEQFF. The CDR3 DNA reads TGTGCCAGCAGCCAAGGACTGTACAATGAGCAGTTCTTC.